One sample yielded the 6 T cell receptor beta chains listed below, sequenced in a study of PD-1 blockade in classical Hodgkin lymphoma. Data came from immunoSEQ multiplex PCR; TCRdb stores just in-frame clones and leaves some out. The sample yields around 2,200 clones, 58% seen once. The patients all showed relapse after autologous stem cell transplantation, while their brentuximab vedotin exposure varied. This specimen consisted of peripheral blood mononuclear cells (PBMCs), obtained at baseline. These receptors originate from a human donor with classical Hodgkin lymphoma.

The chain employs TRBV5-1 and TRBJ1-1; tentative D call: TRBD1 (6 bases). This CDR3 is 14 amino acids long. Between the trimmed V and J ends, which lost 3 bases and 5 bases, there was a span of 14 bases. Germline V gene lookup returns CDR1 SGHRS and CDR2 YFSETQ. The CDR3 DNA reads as TGCGCCAGCAGCTACAGGGATGGGGGTACTGAAGCTTTCTTT. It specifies CASSYRDGGTEAFF.

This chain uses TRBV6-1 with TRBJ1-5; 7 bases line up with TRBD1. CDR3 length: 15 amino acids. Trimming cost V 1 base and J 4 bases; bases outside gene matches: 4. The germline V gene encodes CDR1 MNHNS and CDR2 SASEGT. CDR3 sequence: CASSEVGTVNQPQHF. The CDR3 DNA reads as TGTGCCAGCAGTGAAGTTGGGACAGTAAATCAGCCCCAGCATTTT.

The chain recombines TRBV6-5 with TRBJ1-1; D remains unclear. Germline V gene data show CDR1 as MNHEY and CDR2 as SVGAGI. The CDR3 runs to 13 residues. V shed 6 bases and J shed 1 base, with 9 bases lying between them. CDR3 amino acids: CASSQNTNTEAFF. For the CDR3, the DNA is TGTGCCAGCAGCCAGAATACGAACACTGAAGCTTTCTTT.

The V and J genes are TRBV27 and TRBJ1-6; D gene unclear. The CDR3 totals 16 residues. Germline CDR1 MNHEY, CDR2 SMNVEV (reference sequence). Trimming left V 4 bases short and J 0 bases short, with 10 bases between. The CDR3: CASSSTTSSYNSPLHF. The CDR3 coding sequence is TGTGCCAGCAGTTCCACGACAAGCTCCTATAATTCACCCCTCCACTTT.

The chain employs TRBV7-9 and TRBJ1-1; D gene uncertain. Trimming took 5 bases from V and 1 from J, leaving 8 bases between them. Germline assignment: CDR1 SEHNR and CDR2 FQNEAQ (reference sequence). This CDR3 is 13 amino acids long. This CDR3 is CASSTVENTEAFF. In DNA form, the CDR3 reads TGTGCCAGCAGCACGGTAGAGAACACTGAAGCTTTCTTT. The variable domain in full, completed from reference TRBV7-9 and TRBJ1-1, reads DTGVSQNPRHKITKRGQNVTFRCDPISEHNRLYWYRQTLGQGPEFLTYFQNEAQLEKSRLLSDRFSAERPKGSFSTLEIQRTEQGDSAMYLCASSTVENTEAFFGQGTRLTVV.

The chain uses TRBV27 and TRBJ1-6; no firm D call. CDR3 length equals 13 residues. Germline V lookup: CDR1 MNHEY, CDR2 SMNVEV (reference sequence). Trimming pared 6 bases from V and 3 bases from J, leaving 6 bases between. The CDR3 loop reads CASSPYYNSPLHF. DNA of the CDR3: TGTGCCAGCAGCCCCTACTATAATTCACCCCTCCACTTT.